The 27 T cell receptor beta chains presented below share a single source sample, sequenced in a study of T cell responses to AZD1222 COVID-19 vaccine. Profiled with immunoSEQ multiplex PCR; TCRdb holds only in-frame clones, not every one. The profile shows approximately 120,000 clones, approximately 90% of them singletons. Sequenced here: peripheral blood, sampled on day 0 of AZD1222 vaccination. These receptors were obtained from an adult in good health.

This chain links TRBV19 with TRBJ1-1; a possible D gene is TRBD1 (6 bases). The CDR3 contains 14 residues. Trimming shortened V by 8 bases and J by 3 bases, and 16 bases separated the two germline ends. Looked up from germline, CDR1 is LNHDA and CDR2 is SQIVND (reference sequence). DNA of the CDR3: TGTGCCAGTCAATCACAGGGTTACGACACTGAAGCTTTCTTT. Its translation is CASQSQGYDTEAFF. The variable domain in full, completed from reference TRBV19 and TRBJ1-1, reads DGGITQSPKYLFRKEGQNVTLSCEQNLNHDAMYWYRQDPGQGLRLIYYSQIVNDFQKGDIAEGYSVSREKKESFPLTVTSAQKNPTAFYLCASQSQGYDTEAFFGQGTRLTVV.

This sequence joins TRBV21-1 and TRBJ1-2. TRBV21-1 has pseudogene status. This CDR3 region has 19 residues. The DNA for the CDR3 is TGTGCCAGCAGCAGGGCCGTACAGGACTACTGCGTCTCTAACTATGGCTACACCTTC. It is translated as CASSRAVQDYCVSNYGYTF.

The V and J genes are TRBV6-5 and TRBJ2-5; TRBD1 matches 8 bases. After removal of 5 bases from V and 5 bases from J, the junction contained 7 bases not matched to a gene. The CDR3 loop spans 14 amino acids. CDR1 is MNHEY and CDR2 is SVGAGI in the germline V gene. CDR3 in DNA: TGTGCCAGCAGTCGGACAGGGAATAGGGAGACCCAGTACTTC. Encoded protein: CASSRTGNRETQYF.

The genes are TRBV13 and TRBJ1-3, with 7 bases identical to TRBD1. Losses at the gene ends were 4 bases for V and 4 bases for J; bases not matched to a gene: 7. Germline V gene data show CDR1 as PRHDT and CDR2 as FYEKMQ (reference sequence). The CDR3 loop spans 15 amino acids. CDR3 DNA sequence: TGTGCCAGCAGCTCACAGGGGAAATGGGGAAACACCATATATTTT. It translates to CASSSQGKWGNTIYF.

The V gene is TRBV19, the J gene TRBJ1-4; D might be TRBD1 (5 bases). The V end lost 7 bases, the J end lost 3 bases, and 9 bases lay between the germline ends. The germline CDR1 and CDR2 sequences are LNHDA and SQIVND (reference sequence). The CDR3 runs to 13 residues. The DNA for the CDR3 is TGTGCCAGTAATCGACAGTCTAATGAAAAACTGTTTTTT. Its protein is CASNRQSNEKLFF.

The chain recombines TRBV11-3 with TRBJ2-7; TRBD1 matches 10 bases. V was clipped by 1 base and J by 2 bases; unmatched bases: 5. From germline, CDR1 is SGHNT and CDR2 YENEEA. The CDR3 loop spans 16 amino acids. CDR3 nucleotides: TGTGCCAGCAGCTTAGGGACGGGACAGGGGACCTACGAGCAGTACTTC. Protein product: CASSLGTGQGTYEQYF.

The chain carries TRBV20-1 and TRBJ1-6; no firm D call. Germline assignment: CDR1 DFQATT and CDR2 SNEGSKA (reference sequence). Trimming left V 3 bases short and J 5 bases short, with 11 bases between. This CDR3 spans 14 amino acids. CDR3 sequence (DNA): TGCAGTGCTAGTGAAGGATCGAATAATTCACCCCTCCACTTT. The encoded protein is CSASEGSNNSPLHF.

This chain links TRBV4-3 with TRBJ2-7; TRBD1 matches 9 bases. The CDR3 totals 17 residues. The trim removed 1 base at V and 4 bases at J, leaving 11 bases unmatched. The germline CDR1 and CDR2 sequences are LGHNA and YSLEER. The CDR3 region is CASSQVGQTGGAYEQYF. In DNA form, the CDR3 reads TGCGCCAGCAGCCAAGTGGGGCAAACAGGGGGCGCGTACGAGCAGTACTTC.

This clone was counted once. The chain couples TRBV4-1 to TRBJ2-5, with D perhaps TRBD1 (6 bases). Germline CDR1 MGHRA, CDR2 YSYEKL. Trimming took 1 base from V and 5 from J, leaving 17 bases between them. This CDR3 has 16 residues. CDR3 coding DNA: TGCGCCAGCAGCCAAGCAACAACAGGGTGGGGGGAGACCCAGTACTTC. Encoded protein: CASSQATTGWGETQYF.

The rearrangement links TRBV12-5 to TRBJ1-2; D is unclear. The length of the CDR3 is 13 residues. Trimming shortened V by 3 bases and J by 4 bases, and 9 bases separated the two germline ends. Germline CDR1 and CDR2: LGHNT and FRNRAP. For the CDR3, the DNA is TGTGCTAGTGGTTTTGACGGACGCTATGGCTACACCTTC. It yields the protein CASGFDGRYGYTF. Full variable domain (rest looked up from reference TRBV12-5 and TRBJ1-2): DARVTQTPRHKVTEMGQEVTMRCQPILGHNTVFWYRQTMMQGLELLAYFRNRAPLDDSGMPKDRFSAEMPDATLATLKIQPSEPRDSAVYFCASGFDGRYGYTFGSGTRLTVV.

This rearrangement joins TRBV30 to TRBJ1-3; 8 bases match TRBD1. V gave up 8 bases and J gave up 2 bases; unmatched junction bases: 5. From germline, CDR1 is GTSNPN and CDR2 SVGIG (reference sequence). The CDR3 has 13 residues. The CDR3 sequence: CATMTGAGNTIYF. CDR3 bases: TGTGCCACCATGACAGGGGCTGGAAACACCATATATTTT.

V gene TRBV7-2 combines with J gene TRBJ2-5; 8 bases map to TRBD2. This CDR3 contains 13 residues. Trimming cost V 7 bases and J 5 bases; bases outside gene matches: 6. The V gene's germline CDR1 is SGHTA and CDR2 FQGNSA. CDR3 bases: TGTGCCAGCACAGGGTCGGGAGGGGAGACCCAGTACTTC. As protein: CASTGSGGETQYF.

The chain employs TRBV28 and TRBJ1-6; weak D call: TRBD1 (6 bases). CDR3 length: 16 amino acids. Germline V lookup: CDR1 MDHEN, CDR2 SYDVKM. Trimming left V 7 bases short and J 3 bases short, with 16 bases between. The CDR3 DNA reads as TGTGCCAGCACCTCGGTTGGGGGCGGCTATAATTCACCCCTCCACTTT. Translated, it gives CASTSVGGGYNSPLHF.

The chain combines TRBV6-1 with TRBJ1-3; D remains unclear. The length of the CDR3 is 14 residues. Germline CDR1 reads MNHNS; CDR2 reads SASEGT. V was shortened by 3 bases and J by 6 bases, with 12 bases between the two germline ends. CDR3 bases: TGTGCCAGCAGTGATCTCGGCTTCGAAAACACCATATATTTT. Translated, it gives CASSDLGFENTIYF.

V gene TRBV5-1 combines with J gene TRBJ2-3, with D perhaps assigned TRBD1 or TRBD2 (5 bases each). Germline V gene data show CDR1 as SGHRS and CDR2 as YFSETQ. The CDR3 loop spans 13 amino acids. V was cut by 5 bases and J by 3 bases, with 10 bases left in between. The CDR3 loop reads CASSREGTDTQYF. DNA for the CDR3: TGCGCCAGCAGTCGAGAGGGGACAGATACGCAGTATTTT.

The chain is built from TRBV27 and TRBJ1-2; no clear D gene. The germline V and J ends were trimmed by 9 bases and 4 bases, with 15 bases remaining between them. This CDR3 has 13 amino acids. Germline V CDR1 and CDR2: MNHEY, SMNVEV (reference sequence). The chain's CDR3 is CASRGLVGYGYTF. CDR3 nucleotide sequence: TGTGCCAGTAGAGGCCTCGTGGGCTATGGCTACACCTTC.

CDR3 in DNA: TGTGCCAGCAGCTTAGCGAGCGGGAGGAGCGCAGATACGCAGTATTTT. As protein: CASSLASGRSADTQYF. The rearrangement uses TRBV7-2 and TRBJ2-3, with 9 bases fitting TRBD2. The CDR3 totals 16 residues. The V gene end was trimmed by 0 bases and the J gene end by 4 bases; junction bases not matched to a gene: 5. In germline, CDR1 is SGHTA, CDR2 FQGNSA.

This clone was recorded once. The chain has TRBV7-2 and TRBJ1-1, with D unclear. Germline V lookup: CDR1 SGHTA, CDR2 FQGNSA. CDR3 size: 14 residues. Deletions cut 0 bases from V and 3 bases from J, with 8 bases between. The CDR3: CASSLALSHTEAFF. The CDR3 nucleotides read TGTGCCAGCAGCTTAGCGCTGAGTCACACTGAAGCTTTCTTT.

The CDR3 nucleotides read TGCGCCAGCAGCTTACGTCCGAACACCGGGGAGCTGTTTTTT. Protein product: CASSLRPNTGELFF. V gene TRBV5-1 combines with J gene TRBJ2-2; D remains unclear. Looked up from germline, CDR1 is SGHRS and CDR2 is YFSETQ. V lost 2 bases to trimming and J lost 0 bases, with 5 bases between them. This CDR3 comprises 14 residues. Variable domain in full (rest from reference TRBV5-1 and TRBJ2-2): KAGVTQTPRYLIKTRGQQVTLSCSPISGHRSVSWYQQTPGQGLQFLFEYFSETQRNKGNFPGRFSGRQFSNSRSEMNVSTLELGDSALYLCASSLRPNTGELFFGEGSRLTVL.

The rearrangement joins TRBV7-9 to TRBJ1-6, with TRBD1 matching over 9 bases. The CDR3 length is 15 residues. CDR1 SEHNR and CDR2 FQNEAQ come from the germline V gene (reference sequence). The trim removed 2 bases at V and 7 bases at J, leaving 3 bases unmatched. Written as DNA, the CDR3 is TGTGCCAGCAGCTTATCCGGGACAGGGAATTCACCCCTCCACTTT. Amino acid sequence: CASSLSGTGNSPLHF.

This clone was counted a single time. The V gene is TRBV28, the J gene TRBJ2-7; weak D call: TRBD2 (6 bases). Germline assignment: CDR1 MDHEN and CDR2 SYDVKM. Trimming took off 6 bases at V and 0 bases at J, with 15 bases between the two ends. The length of the CDR3 is 15 residues. The CDR3 DNA sequence: TGTGCCAGCAGCATCCCGGGACTTAGCTCCTACGAGCAGTACTTC. Residues: CASSIPGLSSYEQYF. The complete variable domain, with remaining parts taken from reference TRBV28 and TRBJ2-7, reads DVKVTQSSRYLVKRTGEKVFLECVQDMDHENMFWYRQDPGLGLRLIYFSYDVKMKEKGDIPEGYSVSREKKERFSLILESASTNQTSMYLCASSIPGLSSYEQYFGPGTRLTVT.

The table lists this clone with a count of one. This rearrangement joins TRBV7-9 to TRBJ2-1; 7 bases map to TRBD2. Losses at the gene ends were 5 bases for V and 6 bases for J; bases not matched to a gene: 13. Germline-derived CDR1 and CDR2 are SEHNR and FQNEAQ (reference sequence). The CDR3 runs 16 residues. CDR3 nucleotide sequence: TGTGCCAGCAGCAGGTCTTTGGGGGAGGGGTGCAATGAGCAGTTCTTC. Encoded protein: CASSRSLGEGCNEQFF.

CDR3: CASSQGYEQYF. The CDR3 nucleotides are TGCGCCAGCAGTCAAGGTTACGAGCAGTACTTC. J is TRBJ2-7 and V is TRBV10-1; D uncertain. CDR1 and CDR2 (germline): WNHNN, SYGVQD (reference sequence). The germline V and J ends were trimmed by 5 bases and 4 bases, with 6 bases remaining between them. The CDR3 is 11 residues long.

The chain recombines TRBV28 with TRBJ2-7, with D possibly TRBD2 on 6 matching bases. The V gene's germline CDR1 is MDHEN and CDR2 SYDVKM. V lost 5 bases to trimming and J lost 0 bases, with 14 bases between them. The CDR3 length is 15 residues. The CDR3 DNA is TGTGCCAGCAGTCTCCCTAGCGCCCGCTCCTACGAGCAGTACTTC. Translating gives CASSLPSARSYEQYF.

Here the CDR3 reads CASSQGNYGYTF. Here the CDR3 DNA reads TGTGCCAGCAGTCAGGGTAACTATGGCTACACCTTC. J is TRBJ1-2 and V is TRBV28, with D perhaps TRBD1 (5 bases). V was cut by 5 bases and J by 1 base, with 5 bases left in between. The CDR3 is 12 residues long. The germline gives CDR1 MDHEN, CDR2 SYDVKM.

CDR3 nucleotide sequence: TGTGCCAGCAGTCCCAACACTAATGAAAAACTGTTTTTT. This codes for CASSPNTNEKLFF. The rearrangement links TRBV7-9 to TRBJ1-4; D call uncertain. With 6 bases removed from V and 2 bases from J, the gap between germline ends came to 7 bases. Per germline, CDR1 SEHNR and CDR2 FQNEAQ (reference sequence). This CDR3 region has 13 residues.

The V and J genes are TRBV7-8 and TRBJ2-7; 12 nucleotides match TRBD2. Germline V lookup: CDR1 SGHVS, CDR2 FQNEAQ. V dropped 2 bases and J dropped 1; count of bases not matched to a gene: 3. The CDR3 runs 16 residues. The CDR3 DNA is TGTGCCAGCAGCTTACTAGCGGGAGGGAGTTCCTACGAGCAGTACTTC. Translation: CASSLLAGGSSYEQYF.